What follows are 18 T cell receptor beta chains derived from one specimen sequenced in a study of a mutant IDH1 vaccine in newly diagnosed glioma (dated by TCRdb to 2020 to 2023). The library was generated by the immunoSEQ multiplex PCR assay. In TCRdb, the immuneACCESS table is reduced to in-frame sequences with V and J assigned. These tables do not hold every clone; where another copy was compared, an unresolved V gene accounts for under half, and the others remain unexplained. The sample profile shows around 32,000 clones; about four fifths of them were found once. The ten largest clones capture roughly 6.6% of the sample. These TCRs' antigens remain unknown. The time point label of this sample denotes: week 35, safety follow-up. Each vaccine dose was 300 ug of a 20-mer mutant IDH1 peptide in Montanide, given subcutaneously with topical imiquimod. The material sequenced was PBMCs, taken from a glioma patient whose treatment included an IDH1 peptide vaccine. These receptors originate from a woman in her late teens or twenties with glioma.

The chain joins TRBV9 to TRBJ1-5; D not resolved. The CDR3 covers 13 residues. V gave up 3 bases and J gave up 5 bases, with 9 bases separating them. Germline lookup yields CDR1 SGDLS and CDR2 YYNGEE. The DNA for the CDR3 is TGTGCCAGCAGCGACGAGGGCTATCAGCCCCAGCATTTT. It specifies CASSDEGYQPQHF.

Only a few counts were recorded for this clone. The CDR3 coding sequence is TGCAGCGTTGTGTGGGAAGGGGGCAATCAGCCCCAGCATTTT. Translated: CSVVWEGGNQPQHF. The rearrangement joins TRBV29-1 to TRBJ1-5, with D perhaps matching TRBD1 (5 bases). The CDR3 covers 14 residues. V lost 4 bases, J lost 2 bases, and 12 bases lay in between. Germline CDR1 reads SQVTM; CDR2 reads ANQGSEA.

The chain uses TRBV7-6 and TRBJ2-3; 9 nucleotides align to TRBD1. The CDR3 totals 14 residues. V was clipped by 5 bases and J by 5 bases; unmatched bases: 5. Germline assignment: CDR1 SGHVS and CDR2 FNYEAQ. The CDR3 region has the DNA TGTGCCAGCAGCGGGACAGGGTGGGGAGATACGCAGTATTTT. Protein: CASSGTGWGDTQYF.

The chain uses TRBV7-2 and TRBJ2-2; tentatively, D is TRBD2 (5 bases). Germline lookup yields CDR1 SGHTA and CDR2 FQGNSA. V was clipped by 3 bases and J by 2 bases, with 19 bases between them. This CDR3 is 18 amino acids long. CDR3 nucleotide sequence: TGTGCCAGCAGCTTTAAATCGGCCTGGACTCTCAACACCGGGGAGCTGTTTTTT. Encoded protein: CASSFKSAWTLNTGELFF.

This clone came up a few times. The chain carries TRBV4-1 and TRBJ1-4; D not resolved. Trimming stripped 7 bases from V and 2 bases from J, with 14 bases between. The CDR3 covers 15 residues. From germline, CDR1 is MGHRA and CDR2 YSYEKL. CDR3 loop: CASTRQLTTNEKLFF. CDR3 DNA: TGCGCCAGCACTAGGCAGCTGACTACTAATGAAAAACTGTTTTTT.

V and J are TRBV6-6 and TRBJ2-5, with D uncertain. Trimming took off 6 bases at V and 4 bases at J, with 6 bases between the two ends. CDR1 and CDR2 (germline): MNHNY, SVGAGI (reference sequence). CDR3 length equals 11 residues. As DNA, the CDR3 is TGTGCCAGCAGGGCGCTAGAGACCCAGTACTTC. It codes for CASRALETQYF.

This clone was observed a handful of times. CDR3 DNA: TGTGCCAGCAGCTTATCTAGCGGATCCACCGGGGAGCTGTTTTTT. Its translation is CASSLSSGSTGELFF. V is TRBV9 and J is TRBJ2-2; the match to TRBD2 covers 7 bases. The CDR3 length is 15 residues. The germline V gene has CDR1 SGDLS and CDR2 YYNGEE. The junction had 7 bases not matched to a gene; V was cut back by 4 bases and J by 4 bases.

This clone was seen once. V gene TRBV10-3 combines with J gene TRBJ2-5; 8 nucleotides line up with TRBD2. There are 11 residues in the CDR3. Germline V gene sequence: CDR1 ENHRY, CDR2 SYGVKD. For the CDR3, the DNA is TGTGCATCGGGGGGGCAAGAGACCCAGTACTTC. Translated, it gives CASGGQETQYF.

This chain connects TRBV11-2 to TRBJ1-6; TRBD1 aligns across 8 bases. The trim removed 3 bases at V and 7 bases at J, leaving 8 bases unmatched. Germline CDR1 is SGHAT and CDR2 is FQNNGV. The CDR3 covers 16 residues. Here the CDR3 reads CASSFMGQGANSPLHF. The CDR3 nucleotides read TGTGCCAGCAGCTTTATGGGGCAGGGGGCAAATTCACCCCTCCACTTT.

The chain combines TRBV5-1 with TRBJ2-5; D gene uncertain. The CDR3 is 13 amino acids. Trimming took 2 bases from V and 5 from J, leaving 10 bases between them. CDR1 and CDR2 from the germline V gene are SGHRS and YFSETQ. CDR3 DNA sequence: TGCGCCAGCAGCTTAGATCTCCCGGAGACCCAGTACTTC. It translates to CASSLDLPETQYF.

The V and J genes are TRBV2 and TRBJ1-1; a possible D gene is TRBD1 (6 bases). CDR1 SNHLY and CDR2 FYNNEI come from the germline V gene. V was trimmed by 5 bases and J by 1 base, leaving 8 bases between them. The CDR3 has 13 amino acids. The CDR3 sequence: CASSPQGNTEAFF. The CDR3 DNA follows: TGTGCCAGCAGTCCACAGGGGAACACTGAAGCTTTCTTT.

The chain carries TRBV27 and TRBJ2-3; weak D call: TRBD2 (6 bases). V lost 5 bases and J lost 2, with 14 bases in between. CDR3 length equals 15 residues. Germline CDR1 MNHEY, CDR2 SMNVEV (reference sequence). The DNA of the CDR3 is TGTGCCAGCAGTCCATTTTGGGACTTCACAGATACGCAGTATTTT. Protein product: CASSPFWDFTDTQYF.

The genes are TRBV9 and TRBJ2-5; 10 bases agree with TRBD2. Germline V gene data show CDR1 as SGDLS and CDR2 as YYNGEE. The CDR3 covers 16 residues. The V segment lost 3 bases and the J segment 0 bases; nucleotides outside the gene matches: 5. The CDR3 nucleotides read TGTGCCAGCAGCGAAGGACTAGCGGCAAACCAAGAGACCCAGTACTTC. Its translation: CASSEGLAANQETQYF.

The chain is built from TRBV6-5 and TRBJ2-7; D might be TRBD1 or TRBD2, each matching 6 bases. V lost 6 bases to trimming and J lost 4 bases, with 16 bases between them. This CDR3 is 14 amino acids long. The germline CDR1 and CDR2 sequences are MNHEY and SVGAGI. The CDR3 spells CASRDGGRHYEQYF. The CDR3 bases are TGTGCCAGCAGGGATGGGGGGCGGCATTACGAGCAGTACTTC.

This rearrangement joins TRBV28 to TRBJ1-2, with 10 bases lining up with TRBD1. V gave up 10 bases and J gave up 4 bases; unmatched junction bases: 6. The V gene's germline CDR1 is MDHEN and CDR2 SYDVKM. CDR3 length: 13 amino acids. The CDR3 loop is CATDRGLSYGYTF. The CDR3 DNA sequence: TGTGCCACCGACAGGGGGCTAAGCTATGGCTACACCTTC.

CDR3 nucleotides: TGTGCCAGCTCACCTTATAGCGGGGACTCCTACAATGAGCAGTTCTTC. Protein: CASSPYSGDSYNEQFF. The rearrangement joins TRBV18 to TRBJ2-1, with TRBD2 identical over 8 bases. Trimming took 3 bases from V and 0 from J; bases not matched to a gene: 4. The germline gives CDR1 KGHSH, CDR2 LQKENI. The length of the CDR3 is 16 residues. Using reference TRBV18 and TRBJ2-1 for the parts outside the CDR3, the full variable domain is NAGVMQNPRHLVRRRGQEARLRCSPMKGHSHVYWYRQLPEEGLKFMVYLQKENIIDESGMPKERFSAEFPKEGPSILRIQQVVRGDSAAYFCASSPYSGDSYNEQFFGPGTRLTVL.

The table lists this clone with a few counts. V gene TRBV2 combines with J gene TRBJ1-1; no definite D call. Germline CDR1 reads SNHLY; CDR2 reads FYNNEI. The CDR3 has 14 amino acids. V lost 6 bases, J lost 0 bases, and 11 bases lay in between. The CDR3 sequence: CASRAEAMNTEAFF. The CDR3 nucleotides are TGTGCCAGCAGAGCGGAAGCTATGAACACTGAAGCTTTCTTT. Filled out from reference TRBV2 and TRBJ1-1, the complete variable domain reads EPEVTQTPSHQVTQMGQEVILRCVPISNHLYFYWYRQILGQKVEFLVSFYNNEISEKSEIFDDQFSVERPDGSNFTLKIRSTKLEDSAMYFCASRAEAMNTEAFFGQGTRLTVV.

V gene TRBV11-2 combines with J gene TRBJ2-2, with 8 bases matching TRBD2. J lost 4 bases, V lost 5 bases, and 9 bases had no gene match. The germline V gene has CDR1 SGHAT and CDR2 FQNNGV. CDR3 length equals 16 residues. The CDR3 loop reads CASSPTRGGFTGELFF. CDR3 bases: TGTGCCAGCAGCCCCACCCGGGGGGGGTTCACCGGGGAGCTGTTTTTT. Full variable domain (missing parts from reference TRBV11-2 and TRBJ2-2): EAGVAQSPRYKIIEKRQSVAFWCNPISGHATLYWYQQILGQGPKLLIQFQNNGVVDDSQLPKDRFSAERLKGVDSTLKIQPAKLEDSAVYLCASSPTRGGFTGELFFGEGSRLTVL.